Described below is a single T cell receptor beta chain sequence and its context. This sample was taken from a study of control samples from healthy donors and cancer patients. Method: immunoSEQ multiplex PCR; TCRdb's copy keeps in-frame clones and lacks some. The sample gives hundreds of thousands of clones, approximately 92% of which show up once; around 6.5% is in the top ten. CDR3 length: 14 amino acids. Germline CDR1 reads SGDLS; CDR2 reads YYNGEE. Deletions cut 0 bases from V and 1 base from J, with 8 bases between. The TCR was taken from a middle-aged man with head and neck cancer. The material sequenced was PBMCs. The V and J genes are TRBV9 and TRBJ2-7; D is perhaps TRBD1 (5 bases). This CDR3 reads CASSVDPGSYEQYF. The CDR3, as DNA: TGTGCCAGCAGCGTAGACCCAGGGTCCTACGAGCAGTACTTC.